Presented here are 31 T cell receptor beta chains from one specimen sequenced in a study of cytomegalovirus exposure and HLA in healthy donors. The PCR ran on 60 Vbeta and 13 Jbeta primers. TCRdb's table, derived via immunoSEQ multiplex PCR, lists solely in-frame clones and lacks some. This sample has roughly 100,000 clones; about 69% occur once, and the top ten carry roughly 1.2%. Sequencing used PBMCs. The receptors stem from a man aged 40-49 years in good health and CMV-seronegative.

The rearrangement joins TRBV7-2 to TRBJ1-1; 10 positions agree with TRBD1. CDR3 length: 18 residues. CDR1 is SGHTA, CDR2 FQGNSA, per germline. Losses at the gene ends were 2 bases for V and 4 bases for J; bases not matched to a gene: 13. The CDR3 nucleotides are TGTGCCAGCAGCTTACGGGACAGGGGTGGATTCGGATTCACTGAAGCTTTCTTT. It encodes CASSLRDRGGFGFTEAFF.

The chain links TRBV4-1 to TRBJ2-2; a weak D match, TRBD2 (6 bases). Germline assignment: CDR1 MGHRA and CDR2 YSYEKL. The CDR3 runs 14 residues. V was clipped by 1 base and J by 6 bases, with 9 bases between them. CDR3 loop: CASSQGPGAGELFF. CDR3 nucleotide sequence: TGCGCCAGCAGCCAAGGGCCGGGGGCCGGGGAGCTGTTTTTT.

This clone was picked up a small number of times. V gene TRBV10-3 combines with J gene TRBJ1-2; D perhaps matches TRBD1 (6 bases). V was pared by 6 bases and J by 0 bases, with 14 bases between. Germline CDR1 is ENHRY and CDR2 is SYGVKD. This CDR3 has 15 amino acids. The CDR3 protein is CAISDPGAPNYGYTF. The DNA of the CDR3 is TGTGCCATCAGCGATCCAGGGGCTCCTAACTATGGCTACACCTTC.

V usage is TRBV28 and J usage is TRBJ2-2; TRBD2 is a possible D gene (6 bases). This CDR3 has 15 residues. Germline assignment: CDR1 MDHEN and CDR2 SYDVKM. The V and J ends lost 6 bases and 0 bases respectively, with 11 bases between them. The DNA for the CDR3 is TGTGCCAGCAGGTCCGGGACTGCGAACACCGGGGAGCTGTTTTTT. Translation: CASRSGTANTGELFF.

The chain links TRBV6-1 to TRBJ2-7; unclear D gene. CDR3 length: 13 residues. CDR1 MNHNS and CDR2 SASEGT come from the germline V gene. The V and J ends lost 6 bases and 0 bases respectively, with 9 bases between them. This CDR3 is CASSSLSSYEQYF. Written as DNA, the CDR3 is TGTGCCAGCAGCTCCTTGAGCTCCTACGAGCAGTACTTC.

This chain uses TRBV4-3 with TRBJ2-3; 12 nucleotides align to TRBD2. J lost 0 bases, V lost 1 base, and 14 bases had no gene match. Germline CDR1 LGHNA, CDR2 YSLEER. This CDR3 is 21 amino acids long. The CDR3 sequence is CASSQVWGGLAGGLSTDTQYF. Here the CDR3 DNA reads TGCGCCAGCAGCCAAGTATGGGGCGGCCTAGCGGGGGGGTTAAGCACAGATACGCAGTATTTT.

This clone turned up a few times. V usage is TRBV4-2 and J usage is TRBJ2-1; D gene uncertain. Germline V gene lookup returns CDR1 LGHNA and CDR2 YNFKEQ. The CDR3 sequence is 19 residues long. Trimming took 0 bases from V and 0 from J, leaving 18 bases between them. The CDR3 sequence is CASSQDSVWRQYSYNEQFF. In nucleotides, the CDR3 is TGTGCCAGCAGCCAAGATTCGGTCTGGCGACAATACTCCTACAATGAGCAGTTCTTC.

This chain uses TRBV4-1 with TRBJ2-7; D is possibly TRBD1 (6 bases). The CDR3 is 14 residues long. Per germline, CDR1 MGHRA and CDR2 YSYEKL. Deletions cut 4 bases from V and 5 bases from J, with 15 bases between. As DNA, the CDR3 is TGCGCCAGCAGCCCTACCGACAGGCCCCACGAGCAGTACTTC. Protein: CASSPTDRPHEQYF.

The chain couples TRBV5-1 to TRBJ2-2, with TRBD2 matching 10 bases. This CDR3 is built from 15 residues. The V segment lost 4 bases and the J segment 6 bases; nucleotides outside the gene matches: 6. Germline CDR1 is SGHRS and CDR2 is YFSETQ. The CDR3: CASSLTSGVPGELFF. In DNA, the CDR3 is TGCGCCAGCAGCCTTACTAGCGGGGTCCCCGGGGAGCTGTTTTTT.

The chain is built from TRBV4-2 and TRBJ2-3, with TRBD2 matching over 11 bases. Per germline, CDR1 LGHNA and CDR2 YNFKEQ. CDR3 length equals 17 residues. The V and J ends lost 1 base and 3 bases, in that order; junction bases with no gene match: 6. CDR3 coding DNA: TGTGCCAGCAGCCAAGTTACTAGCGGGAGTGTTACAGATACGCAGTATTTT. This codes for CASSQVTSGSVTDTQYF.

The chain carries TRBV6-5 and TRBJ2-5; D perhaps matches TRBD1 (6 bases). Trimming removed 8 bases from V and 4 bases from J, with 14 bases in between. Germline V lookup: CDR1 MNHEY, CDR2 SVGAGI. The CDR3 is 13 amino acids. CDR3 DNA sequence: TGTGCCAGCCGATACAGGGTGGCAGAGACCCAGTACTTC. It translates to CASRYRVAETQYF.

This clone was counted between two and nine times. V usage is TRBV9 and J usage is TRBJ2-6; D unclear. V lost 6 bases to trimming and J lost 2 bases, with 9 bases between them. CDR3 length equals 14 residues. The germline gives CDR1 SGDLS, CDR2 YYNGEE. This CDR3 is CASTSGAGANVLTF. CDR3 sequence (DNA): TGTGCCAGCACCTCCGGAGCTGGGGCCAACGTCCTGACTTTC.

This chain joins TRBV9 and TRBJ1-4; the D is unclear. From germline, CDR1 is SGDLS and CDR2 YYNGEE. This CDR3 is 16 amino acids long. Trimming removed 2 bases at V and 1 base at J, with 12 bases between. The CDR3 DNA follows: TGTGCCAGCAGCGTCGGACCCGGGGAAACTAATGAAAAACTGTTTTTT. Amino acids: CASSVGPGETNEKLFF. Full variable domain (missing parts from reference TRBV9 and TRBJ1-4): DSGVTQTPKHLITATGQRVTLRCSPRSGDLSVYWYQQSLDQGLQFLIQYYNGEERAKGNILERFSAQQFPDLHSELNLSSLELGDSALYFCASSVGPGETNEKLFFGSGTQLSVL.

The gene calls are TRBV6-6 and TRBJ1-1, with D tentatively TRBD1 (6 bases). The CDR3 covers 15 residues. Per the germline V gene, CDR1 is MNHNY and CDR2 is SVGAGI (reference sequence). Trimming removed 5 bases at V and 5 bases at J, with 18 bases between. The CDR3 DNA reads as TGTGCCAGCAGTCCCCCCCAGGGGATTTGGACTGAAGCTTTCTTT. It encodes CASSPPQGIWTEAFF.

The V call is TRBV27, the J call TRBJ2-1; the match to TRBD2 covers 14 bases. The germline gives CDR1 MNHEY, CDR2 SMNVEV (reference sequence). The CDR3 runs 16 residues. Germline trimming cut 10 bases from V and 2 bases from J; bases unmatched to any gene: 7. Written as DNA, the CDR3 is TGTGCCAAAGCCGGGACTAGCGGGGGAACCTACAATGAGCAGTTCTTC. It codes for CAKAGTSGGTYNEQFF.

CDR3 in DNA: TGTGCCAGCAGCTTAGATGCGGGGCTGGCTGAAGCTTTCTTT. Translating it yields CASSLDAGLAEAFF. This chain links TRBV7-9 with TRBJ1-1; tentative D call: TRBD1 (5 bases). The CDR3 is made up of 14 amino acids. Trimming took off 1 base at V and 6 bases at J, with 12 bases between the two ends. Per the germline V gene, CDR1 is SEHNR and CDR2 is FQNEAQ (reference sequence). The full variable domain, in which reference TRBV7-9 and TRBJ1-1 provide the parts outside the CDR3, is DTGVSQNPRHKITKRGQNVTFRCDPISEHNRLYWYRQTLGQGPEFLTYFQNEAQLEKSRLLSDRFSAERPKGSFSTLEIQRTEQGDSAMYLCASSLDAGLAEAFFGQGTRLTVV.

This clone was picked up a small number of times. The rearrangement links TRBV9 to TRBJ1-2, with 8 bases identical to TRBD1. CDR1 is SGDLS and CDR2 is YYNGEE in the germline V gene. The length of the CDR3 is 14 residues. The V segment lost 3 bases and the J segment 4 bases; nucleotides outside the gene matches: 5. CDR3 sequence reads: CASSDGTGLYGYTF. The DNA for the CDR3 is TGTGCCAGCAGCGACGGGACAGGTCTCTATGGCTACACCTTC.

In its sample, this clone was seen once. This rearrangement joins TRBV11-2 to TRBJ2-7; maybe TRBD1 (8 bases). The CDR3 spans 16 residues. The germline CDR1 and CDR2 sequences are SGHAT and FQNNGV. V lost 1 base, J lost 1 base, and 14 bases lay in between. The CDR3 DNA reads as TGTGCCAGCAGCTTAGGCGGACAGGGAGGGTCCTACGAGCAGTACTTC. Translating gives CASSLGGQGGSYEQYF.

V usage is TRBV7-9 and J usage is TRBJ2-7; no definite D call. Trimming took 1 base from V and 4 from J, leaving 8 bases between them. Per germline, CDR1 SEHNR and CDR2 FQNEAQ (reference sequence). The length of the CDR3 is 13 residues. CDR3 bases: TGTGCCAGCAGCTTAGGCGAAGTTTACGAGCAGTACTTC. It translates to CASSLGEVYEQYF.

J is TRBJ2-5 and V is TRBV5-1; 8 bases line up with TRBD1. Judging by the DNA end, TRBJ2-7 fits better; the J call may be wrong. The germline V gene encodes CDR1 SGHRS and CDR2 YFSETQ. CDR3 size: 15 residues. Here the CDR3 reads CASSWPTGGGFEQYF. In DNA form, the CDR3 reads TGCGCCAGCAGCTGGCCCACAGGGGGAGGTTTCGAGCAGTACTTC.

The rearrangement joins TRBV30 to TRBJ2-3; 14 nucleotides line up with TRBD2. The CDR3 runs 14 residues. Germline V gene sequence: CDR1 GTSNPN, CDR2 SVGIG (reference sequence). V lost 5 bases to trimming and J lost 5 bases; unmatched junction nucleotides: 3. The CDR3 bases are TGTGCCTGGTCGACTAGCGGGGGGGTAGATACGCAGTATTTT. As protein: CAWSTSGGVDTQYF.

This chain connects TRBV6-4 to TRBJ2-2; D unclear. This CDR3 spans 15 amino acids. Germline CDR1 MRHNA, CDR2 SNTAGT. V lost 2 bases and J lost 1, with 8 bases in between. CDR3 DNA: TGTGCCAGCAGTGACCCAGCGAGGAACACCGGGGAGCTGTTTTTT. Its protein product is CASSDPARNTGELFF.

The chain employs TRBV2 and TRBJ2-7, with TRBD1 identical over 8 bases. Trimming cost V 6 bases and J 2 bases; bases outside gene matches: 15. The CDR3 contains 17 residues. Per germline, CDR1 SNHLY and CDR2 FYNNEI. The CDR3 is CASRERRQGSYTYEQYF. For the CDR3, the DNA is TGTGCCAGCAGGGAGAGAAGACAGGGGTCGTATACCTACGAGCAGTACTTC.

The V gene is TRBV9, the J gene TRBJ1-1; D is uncertain. CDR1 is SGDLS and CDR2 is YYNGEE in the germline V gene. The CDR3 runs 14 residues. V lost 0 bases to trimming and J lost 7 bases, with 13 bases between them. The CDR3 loop reads CASSVEGDWHEAFF. The CDR3 DNA is TGTGCCAGCAGCGTAGAAGGCGACTGGCATGAAGCTTTCTTT.

This clone was seen more than once but under ten times. The chain recombines TRBV30 with TRBJ2-1; TRBD2 aligns across 9 bases. After removal of 5 bases from V and 7 bases from J, the junction contained 15 bases not matched to a gene. The CDR3 has 16 residues. Germline CDR1 and CDR2: GTSNPN and SVGIG (reference sequence). The CDR3 sequence is CAWDRGGTSRGNEQFF. CDR3 sequence (DNA): TGTGCCTGGGACCGAGGGGGGACTAGCCGAGGGAATGAGCAGTTCTTC. The full variable domain, completed using reference TRBV30 and TRBJ2-1, is SQTIHQWPATLVQPVGSPLSLECTVEGTSNPNLYWYRQAAGRGLQLLFYSVGIGQISSEVPQNLSASRPQDRQFILSSKKLLLSDSGFYLCAWDRGGTSRGNEQFFGPGTRLTVL.

The chain has TRBV19 and TRBJ1-2; D might be TRBD1 (5 bases). The V end lost 0 bases, the J end lost 7 bases, and 18 bases lay between the germline ends. CDR1 is LNHDA, CDR2 SQIVND, per germline (reference sequence). CDR3 length: 16 amino acids. The CDR3 sequence is CASSIDPAGQGVGYTF. DNA of the CDR3: TGTGCCAGTAGTATAGATCCGGCGGGGCAGGGCGTTGGCTACACCTTC.

This rearrangement joins TRBV7-2 to TRBJ1-1; 10 bases map to TRBD1. CDR3 length: 12 residues. Germline trimming cut 1 base from V and 10 bases from J; bases unmatched to any gene: 0. Germline V gene lookup returns CDR1 SGHTA and CDR2 FQGNSA. The CDR3 region has the DNA TGTGCCAGCAGCTTAGGGACAGGGGGAGCTTTCTTT. Protein sequence: CASSLGTGGAFF.

The J gene is TRBJ1-5, the V gene TRBV27, with D maybe TRBD1 (6 bases). The CDR3 runs 15 residues. The V gene lost 3 bases and the J gene lost 2 bases, with 11 bases spanning the gap. Germline CDR1 is MNHEY and CDR2 is SMNVEV (reference sequence). The CDR3 here is CASSFQGMGNQPQHF. Written as DNA, the CDR3 is TGTGCCAGCAGTTTCCAGGGGATGGGCAATCAGCCCCAGCATTTT.

This clone occurred a few times. The chain combines TRBV4-1 with TRBJ2-2; 9 bases are a match to TRBD2. This CDR3 has 16 amino acids. Germline V gives CDR1 MGHRA, CDR2 YSYEKL. V dropped 4 bases and J dropped 8; count of bases not matched to a gene: 11. The CDR3 spells CASSPPGRGGLGELFF. CDR3 nucleotide sequence: TGCGCCAGCAGCCCGCCGGGGCGGGGGGGCCTTGGGGAGCTGTTTTTT.

This rearrangement joins TRBV19 to TRBJ2-7, with 8 bases lining up with TRBD1. With V trimmed by 5 bases and J by 2 bases, 8 bases remained unmatched. Looked up from germline, CDR1 is LNHDA and CDR2 is SQIVND (reference sequence). The CDR3 is 15 residues long. CDR3 in DNA: TGTGCCAGTAGTGCAACCACAGGGGGTGCCTACGAGCAGTACTTC. Its translation: CASSATTGGAYEQYF.

The J gene is TRBJ1-6, the V gene TRBV5-6; no definite D call. The CDR3 runs 16 residues. In germline, CDR1 is SGHDT, CDR2 YYEEEE. The V gene lost 3 bases and the J gene lost 0 bases, with 10 bases spanning the gap. CDR3 residues: CASSSQISSYNSPLHF. CDR3 sequence (DNA): TGTGCCAGCAGCTCGCAGATCAGCTCCTATAATTCACCCCTCCACTTT.